A single sample is the source of the 25 T cell receptor beta chains below, sequenced in a study of blood T cell repertoires in COVID-19. TCRdb keeps only in-frame clones here, not all; method: immunoSEQ multiplex PCR. There are approximately 170,000 clones in the sample; around 90% occur only once, and about a sixth lies in the top ten. Sequencing used peripheral blood. The receptors here all came from a man between 60 and 75 years old with active or convalescent COVID-19.

The chain carries TRBV19 and TRBJ1-1; TRBD1 is a possible D gene (5 bases). Germline V gene data show CDR1 as LNHDA and CDR2 as SQIVND (reference sequence). V lost 5 bases, J lost 10 bases, and 14 bases lay in between. This CDR3 is built from 12 residues. The CDR3 sequence is CASSDSLGGAFF. The CDR3 DNA is TGTGCCAGTAGTGACAGTTTGGGGGGAGCTTTCTTT.

This chain connects TRBV3-1 (or the pseudogene TRBV3-2) to TRBJ1-3, with TRBD1 matching 10 bases. The CDR3 totals 17 residues. From germline, CDR1 is LGHDT and CDR2 YNNKEL (reference sequence). The V and J ends lost 4 bases and 4 bases, in that order; junction bases with no gene match: 10. This CDR3 is CASSRGGQGFTGNTIYF. The CDR3 bases are TGTGCCAGCAGCCGTGGGGGACAGGGGTTTACCGGAAACACCATATATTTT.

The gene calls are TRBV7-9 and TRBJ2-3, with 7 bases aligning to TRBD2. CDR3 length: 15 amino acids. J gave up 6 bases and V 5 bases, and 11 bases lay outside the gene matches. Germline V gene sequence: CDR1 SEHNR, CDR2 FQNEAQ (reference sequence). The DNA for the CDR3 is TGTGCCAGCAGCCAAGCTAGCGGACTCATGGATACGCAGTATTTT. Amino acid sequence: CASSQASGLMDTQYF. Based on the CDR3 plus reference TRBV7-9 and TRBJ2-3, the full variable domain is DTGVSQNPRHKITKRGQNVTFRCDPISEHNRLYWYRQTLGQGPEFLTYFQNEAQLEKSRLLSDRFSAERPKGSFSTLEIQRTEQGDSAMYLCASSQASGLMDTQYFGPGTRLTVL.

This clone appeared once. The V and J genes are TRBV27 and TRBJ1-5; 8 bases match TRBD1. This CDR3 is 14 amino acids long. Germline V gene sequence: CDR1 MNHEY, CDR2 SMNVEV (reference sequence). J was trimmed by 5 bases and V by 6 bases; bases with no gene match: 6. In nucleotides, the CDR3 is TGTGCCAGCAGCCGGCGACAGGGGTATCAGCCCCAGCATTTT. It encodes CASSRRQGYQPQHF.

The chain joins TRBV7-9 to TRBJ2-2; D perhaps matches TRBD2 (6 bases). This CDR3 contains 16 residues. V was pared by 1 base and J by 1 base, with 10 bases between. Germline values: CDR1 SEHNR, CDR2 FQNEAQ (reference sequence). In DNA form, the CDR3 reads TGTGCCAGCAGCTTAGACGGCGGGAAGAACACCGGGGAGCTGTTTTTT. Translating gives CASSLDGGKNTGELFF.

This clone came up once. The chain is built from TRBV5-4 and TRBJ1-1; D is possibly TRBD1 (5 bases). CDR3 length: 14 residues. In germline, CDR1 is SGHNT, CDR2 YYREEE (reference sequence). V was pared by 4 bases and J by 0 bases, with 10 bases between. The CDR3 here is CASSPQEMNTEAFF. CDR3 in DNA: TGTGCCAGCAGCCCACAGGAAATGAACACTGAAGCTTTCTTT.

The chain joins TRBV29-1 to TRBJ1-2; tentative D call: TRBD1 (6 bases). The CDR3 loop spans 13 amino acids. V lost 4 bases and J lost 2, with 11 bases in between. CDR1 is SQVTM and CDR2 is ANQGSEA in the germline V gene. This CDR3 reads CSVAAGENYGYTF. DNA for the CDR3: TGCAGCGTTGCGGCAGGGGAGAACTATGGCTACACCTTC.

V gene TRBV5-1 combines with J gene TRBJ1-1, with 8 nucleotides matching TRBD1. The CDR3 covers 14 residues. From germline, CDR1 is SGHRS and CDR2 YFSETQ. V shed 4 bases and J 8 bases; nucleotides not matched to a gene: 10. This chain's CDR3 is CASSLGTGAPEAFF. Written as DNA, the CDR3 is TGCGCCAGCAGCCTCGGGACAGGAGCCCCCGAAGCTTTCTTT.

The chain links TRBV5-1 to TRBJ2-7; TRBD1 aligns across 12 bases. V lost 4 bases, J lost 5 bases, and 4 bases stayed unmatched. The CDR3 sequence is 14 residues long. Germline CDR1 and CDR2: SGHRS and YFSETQ. The DNA for the CDR3 is TGCGCCAGCAGCGCCGGGACAGGGGGCCACGAGCAGTACTTC. This encodes CASSAGTGGHEQYF. The variable domain in full, with the rest retrieved from reference TRBV5-1 and TRBJ2-7, is KAGVTQTPRYLIKTRGQQVTLSCSPISGHRSVSWYQQTPGQGLQFLFEYFSETQRNKGNFPGRFSGRQFSNSRSEMNVSTLELGDSALYLCASSAGTGGHEQYFGPGTRLTVT.

The chain combines TRBV4-2 with TRBJ2-3; TRBD1 matches 9 bases. The germline V gene encodes CDR1 LGHNA and CDR2 YNFKEQ. Trimming cost V 4 bases and J 2 bases; bases outside gene matches: 10. CDR3 length: 17 amino acids. This chain's CDR3 is CASSPSLGQGDTDTQYF. The CDR3 nucleotides read TGTGCCAGCAGCCCCTCCCTGGGACAGGGTGACACAGATACGCAGTATTTT.

V gene TRBV5-1 combines with J gene TRBJ1-5; D call uncertain. V gave up 2 bases and J gave up 0 bases, with 9 bases separating them. The CDR3 sequence is 15 residues long. Germline V lookup: CDR1 SGHRS, CDR2 YFSETQ. The CDR3 nucleotides read TGCGCCAGCAGCTTCGGGTTTGGTAGCAATCAGCCCCAGCATTTT. Translating gives CASSFGFGSNQPQHF.

The V and J genes are TRBV18 and TRBJ1-5; 8 nucleotides align to TRBD1. The CDR3 extends over 14 amino acids. Trimming removed 6 bases from V and 6 bases from J; junction bases left unmatched: 7. Germline CDR1 is KGHSH and CDR2 is LQKENI. In DNA, the CDR3 is TGTGCCAGCTCTCCCGGACAGGGAGGTCAGCCCCAGCATTTT. Translated, it gives CASSPGQGGQPQHF.

A single count supports this clone. The chain combines TRBV4-2 with TRBJ2-1; TRBD2 matches 10 bases. Germline lookup yields CDR1 LGHNA and CDR2 YNFKEQ. CDR3 length equals 19 residues. V dropped 1 base and J dropped 0; count of bases not matched to a gene: 9. The CDR3 is CASSQVWATSGLSYNEQFF. The CDR3 nucleotides are TGTGCCAGCAGCCAAGTTTGGGCGACTAGCGGGCTCTCCTACAATGAGCAGTTCTTC.

This chain links TRBV27 with TRBJ2-3; 7 nucleotides line up with TRBD1. This CDR3 region has 17 residues. Germline CDR1 MNHEY, CDR2 SMNVEV (reference sequence). V was clipped by 4 bases and J by 2 bases; unmatched bases: 12. DNA for the CDR3: TGTGCCAGCAGTTCCCCCGACAGGGTATGGGCCACAGATACGCAGTATTTT. As protein: CASSSPDRVWATDTQYF.

J is TRBJ2-3 and V is TRBV24-1, with 13 bases that match TRBD2. Germline CDR1 is KGHDR and CDR2 is SFDVKD. This CDR3 spans 14 amino acids. J was trimmed by 5 bases and V by 10 bases; bases with no gene match: 5. CDR3 bases: TGTGCCACTACTAGCGGGAGGGTGGGAGATACGCAGTATTTT. Amino acids: CATTSGRVGDTQYF.

This clone was picked up one time. CDR3 protein: CASSRLAGQDTQYF. CDR3 coding DNA: TGTGCCAGCAGCCGACTAGCGGGCCAAGATACGCAGTATTTT. The chain couples TRBV3-1 (or the pseudogene TRBV3-2) to TRBJ2-3; 10 bases line up with TRBD2. J was trimmed by 5 bases and V by 4 bases; bases with no gene match: 3. Germline CDR1 LGHDT, CDR2 YNNKEL (reference sequence). The CDR3 extends over 14 amino acids.

The chain employs TRBV19 and TRBJ1-1, with D tentatively TRBD1 (5 bases). Trimming left V 5 bases short and J 0 bases short, with 13 bases between. Germline assignment: CDR1 LNHDA and CDR2 SQIVND (reference sequence). CDR3 length: 15 residues. The CDR3 DNA reads as TGTGCCAGTAGTTTCTCGACAGCATTGAACACTGAAGCTTTCTTT. This gives the protein CASSFSTALNTEAFF. The complete variable domain, with remaining parts taken from reference TRBV19 and TRBJ1-1, reads DGGITQSPKYLFRKEGQNVTLSCEQNLNHDAMYWYRQDPGQGLRLIYYSQIVNDFQKGDIAEGYSVSREKKESFPLTVTSAQKNPTAFYLCASSFSTALNTEAFFGQGTRLTVV.

The rearrangement uses TRBV19 and TRBJ2-5; TRBD2 is a possible D gene (7 bases). The CDR3 loop spans 17 amino acids. The germline gives CDR1 LNHDA, CDR2 SQIVND (reference sequence). V lost 0 bases, J lost 5 bases, and 19 bases lay in between. The CDR3 region has the DNA TGTGCCAGTAGTATAGACCCGGACAGCTACGGGGGGGAGACCCAGTACTTC. It specifies CASSIDPDSYGGETQYF. Supplemented by reference TRBV19 and TRBJ2-5, the full variable domain reads DGGITQSPKYLFRKEGQNVTLSCEQNLNHDAMYWYRQDPGQGLRLIYYSQIVNDFQKGDIAEGYSVSREKKESFPLTVTSAQKNPTAFYLCASSIDPDSYGGETQYFGPGTRLLVL.

The gene calls are TRBV12-5 and TRBJ1-4, with D possibly TRBD1 on 5 matching bases. Between the trimmed V and J ends, which lost 6 bases and 4 bases, there was a span of 15 bases. Germline V gene data show CDR1 as LGHNT and CDR2 as FRNRAP. There are 15 residues in the CDR3. The CDR3 DNA reads as TGTGCTAGTGGCGTCCCTGGGACTCGTAATGAAAAACTGTTTTTT. Translation: CASGVPGTRNEKLFF.

The chain couples TRBV24-1 to TRBJ1-2; TRBD1 aligns across 7 bases. Trimming cost V 2 bases and J 6 bases; bases outside gene matches: 5. CDR3 size: 14 residues. Germline V CDR1 and CDR2: KGHDR, SFDVKD. This CDR3 reads CATSDSRGRDGYTF. CDR3 DNA sequence: TGTGCCACCAGTGATTCGAGGGGGCGAGATGGCTACACCTTC.

V and J are TRBV15 and TRBJ1-1; 12 bases line up with TRBD1. From germline, CDR1 is LNHNV and CDR2 YYDKDF (reference sequence). The CDR3 extends over 16 amino acids. V lost 8 bases, J lost 4 bases, and 11 bases stayed unmatched. The CDR3 sequence is CATEGPGTGGITEAFF. The CDR3 DNA sequence: TGTGCCACCGAAGGGCCCGGGACAGGGGGCATCACTGAAGCTTTCTTT.

A remark on this clone: The junction and the germline gene differ at one end; a read error may be behind it. This sequence joins TRBV18 and TRBJ1-2, with 9 bases fitting TRBD1. The CDR3 runs 12 residues. Looked up from germline, CDR1 is KGHSH and CDR2 is LQKENI. CDR3: CASSIGQGFYVF. The CDR3 bases are TGTGCCAGCTCAATCGGACAGGGGTTTTACGTCTTC.

V and J are TRBV2 and TRBJ2-7; tentative D call: TRBD1 (6 bases). Per the germline V gene, CDR1 is SNHLY and CDR2 is FYNNEI. Trimming left V 0 bases short and J 3 bases short, with 21 bases between. CDR3 length equals 18 residues. The CDR3 is CASSEAAAGALVYYEQYF. The CDR3 DNA is TGTGCCAGCAGTGAAGCAGCCGCAGGGGCTCTTGTCTACTACGAGCAGTACTTC.

J is TRBJ2-3 and V is TRBV19; 9 bases are shared with TRBD1. The germline CDR1 and CDR2 sequences are LNHDA and SQIVND (reference sequence). The CDR3 extends over 16 amino acids. V lost 5 bases to trimming and J lost 4 bases; unmatched junction nucleotides: 10. This CDR3 is CASSLTPGQGPDTQYF. The CDR3 nucleotides read TGTGCCAGTAGTCTTACACCGGGACAGGGACCAGATACGCAGTATTTT.

This chain joins TRBV29-1 and TRBJ2-6, with 7 bases identical to TRBD2. CDR3 size: 15 residues. V was clipped by 5 bases and J by 2 bases; unmatched bases: 6. Germline V gives CDR1 SQVTM, CDR2 ANQGSEA. CDR3 in amino acids: CSVSAGVAGANVLTF. CDR3 coding DNA: TGCAGCGTTTCGGCGGGGGTCGCTGGGGCCAACGTCCTGACTTTC.